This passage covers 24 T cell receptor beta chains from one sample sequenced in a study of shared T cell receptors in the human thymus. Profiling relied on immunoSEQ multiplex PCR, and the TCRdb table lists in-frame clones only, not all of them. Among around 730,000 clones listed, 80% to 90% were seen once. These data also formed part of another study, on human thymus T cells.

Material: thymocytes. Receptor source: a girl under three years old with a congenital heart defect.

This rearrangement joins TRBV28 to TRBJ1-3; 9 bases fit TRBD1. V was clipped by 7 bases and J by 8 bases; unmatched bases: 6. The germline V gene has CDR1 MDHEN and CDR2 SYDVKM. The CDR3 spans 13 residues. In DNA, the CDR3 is TGTGCCAGCACCCGGGGACAGGGACACACCATATATTTT. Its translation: CASTRGQGHTIYF.

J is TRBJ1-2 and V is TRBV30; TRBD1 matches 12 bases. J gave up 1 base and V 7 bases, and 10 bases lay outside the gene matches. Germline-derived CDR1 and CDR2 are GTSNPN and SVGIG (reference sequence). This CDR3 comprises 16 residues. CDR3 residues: CASARDRGRGNYGYTF. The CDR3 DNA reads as TGTGCCTCGGCACGGGACAGGGGGCGGGGTAACTATGGCTACACCTTC.

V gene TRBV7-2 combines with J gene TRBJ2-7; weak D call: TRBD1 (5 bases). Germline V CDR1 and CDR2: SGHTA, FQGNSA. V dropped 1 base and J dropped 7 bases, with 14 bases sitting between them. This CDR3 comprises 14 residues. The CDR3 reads CASSLGQGLEEQYF. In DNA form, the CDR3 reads TGTGCCAGCAGCTTAGGTCAGGGTCTAGAAGAGCAGTACTTC.

DNA for the CDR3: TGTGCCAGCAGAAGAATCGGGCTAGCGGGGAACACAGATACGCAGTATTTT. Amino acids: CASRRIGLAGNTDTQYF. The chain joins TRBV28 to TRBJ2-3; 9 nucleotides align to TRBD2. Germline V CDR1 and CDR2: MDHEN, SYDVKM. This CDR3 is built from 17 residues. Trimming at V came to 6 bases and at J to 2 bases, leaving 12 bases not matched to a gene.

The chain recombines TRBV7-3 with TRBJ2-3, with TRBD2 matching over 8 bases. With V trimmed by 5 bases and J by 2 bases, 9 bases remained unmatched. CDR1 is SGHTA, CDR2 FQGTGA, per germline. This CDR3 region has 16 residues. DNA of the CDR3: TGTGCCAGCAGCAGACGGGGGGGAGCTAACACAGATACGCAGTATTTT. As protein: CASSRRGGANTDTQYF.

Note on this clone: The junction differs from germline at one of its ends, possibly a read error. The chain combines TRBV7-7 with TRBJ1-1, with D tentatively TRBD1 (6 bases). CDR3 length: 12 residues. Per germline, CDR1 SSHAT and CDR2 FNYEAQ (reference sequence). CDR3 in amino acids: CARATGNAEAFF. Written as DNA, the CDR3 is TGTGCCAGGGCTACAGGGAACGCTGAAGCTTTCTTT.

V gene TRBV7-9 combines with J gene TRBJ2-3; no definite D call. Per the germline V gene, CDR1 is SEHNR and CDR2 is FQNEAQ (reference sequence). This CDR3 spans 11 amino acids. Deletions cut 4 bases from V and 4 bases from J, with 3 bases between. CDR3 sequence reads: CASSSPDTQYF. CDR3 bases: TGTGCCAGCAGCTCTCCAGATACGCAGTATTTT.

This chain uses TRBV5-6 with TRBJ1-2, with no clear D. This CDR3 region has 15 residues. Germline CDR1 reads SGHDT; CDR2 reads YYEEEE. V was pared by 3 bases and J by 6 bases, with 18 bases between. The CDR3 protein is CASSWLVTKVNGYTF. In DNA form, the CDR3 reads TGTGCCAGCAGCTGGTTAGTTACGAAAGTGAATGGCTACACCTTC.

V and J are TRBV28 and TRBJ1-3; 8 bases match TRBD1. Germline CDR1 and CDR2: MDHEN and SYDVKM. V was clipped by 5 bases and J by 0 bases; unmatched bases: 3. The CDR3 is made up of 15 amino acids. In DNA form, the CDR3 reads TGTGCCAGCAGTCTCGGGACAGGCTCTGGAAACACCATATATTTT. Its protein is CASSLGTGSGNTIYF.

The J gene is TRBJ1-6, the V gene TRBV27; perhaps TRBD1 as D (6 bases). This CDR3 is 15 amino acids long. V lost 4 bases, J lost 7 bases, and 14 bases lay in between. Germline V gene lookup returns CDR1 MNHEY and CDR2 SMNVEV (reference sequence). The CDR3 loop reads CASSYLFTGNSPLHF. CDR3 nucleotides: TGTGCCAGCAGTTATCTATTCACAGGGAATTCACCCCTCCACTTT.

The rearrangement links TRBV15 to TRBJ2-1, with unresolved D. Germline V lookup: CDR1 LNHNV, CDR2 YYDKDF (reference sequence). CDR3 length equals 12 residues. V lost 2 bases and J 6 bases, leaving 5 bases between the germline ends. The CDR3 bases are TGTGCCACCAGCAGACCCTCCAATGAGCAGTTCTTC. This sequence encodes CATSRPSNEQFF.

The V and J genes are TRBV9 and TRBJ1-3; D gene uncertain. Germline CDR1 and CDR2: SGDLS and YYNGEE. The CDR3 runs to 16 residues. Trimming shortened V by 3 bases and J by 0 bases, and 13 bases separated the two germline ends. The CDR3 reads CASSAATRNSGNTIYF. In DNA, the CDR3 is TGTGCCAGCAGCGCCGCGACGAGGAACTCTGGAAACACCATATATTTT.

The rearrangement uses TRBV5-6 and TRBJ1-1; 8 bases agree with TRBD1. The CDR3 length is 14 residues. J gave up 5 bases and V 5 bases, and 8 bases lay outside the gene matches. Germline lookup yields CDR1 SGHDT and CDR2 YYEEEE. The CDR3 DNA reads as TGTGCCAGCAGGACCGACAGGGGTGTAACTGAAGCTTTCTTT. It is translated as CASRTDRGVTEAFF.

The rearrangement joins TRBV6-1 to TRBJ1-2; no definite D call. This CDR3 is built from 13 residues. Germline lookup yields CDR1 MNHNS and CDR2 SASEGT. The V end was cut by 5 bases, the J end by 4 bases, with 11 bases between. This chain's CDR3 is CASSSQYRYGYTF. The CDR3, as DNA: TGTGCCAGCAGTTCACAATACCGCTATGGCTACACCTTC.

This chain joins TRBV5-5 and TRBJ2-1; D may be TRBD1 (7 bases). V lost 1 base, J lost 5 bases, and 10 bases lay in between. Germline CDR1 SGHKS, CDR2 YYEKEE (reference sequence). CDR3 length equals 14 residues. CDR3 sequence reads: CASSLSRGDNEQFF. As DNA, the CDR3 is TGTGCCAGCAGCTTGAGCAGGGGGGACAATGAGCAGTTCTTC.

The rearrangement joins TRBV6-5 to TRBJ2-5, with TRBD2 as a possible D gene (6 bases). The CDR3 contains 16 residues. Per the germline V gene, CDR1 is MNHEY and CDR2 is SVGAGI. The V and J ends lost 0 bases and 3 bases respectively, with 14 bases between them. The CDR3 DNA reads TGTGCCAGCAGTTACTCGACCCTCCTAGCGAAAGAGACCCAGTACTTC. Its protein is CASSYSTLLAKETQYF.

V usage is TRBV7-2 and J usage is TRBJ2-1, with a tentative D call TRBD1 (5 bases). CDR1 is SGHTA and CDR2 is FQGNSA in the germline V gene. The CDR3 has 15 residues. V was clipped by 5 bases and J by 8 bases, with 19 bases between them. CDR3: CASSPRPSFRDEQFF. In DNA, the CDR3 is TGTGCCAGCAGCCCTAGGCCCTCGTTCAGGGATGAGCAGTTCTTC.

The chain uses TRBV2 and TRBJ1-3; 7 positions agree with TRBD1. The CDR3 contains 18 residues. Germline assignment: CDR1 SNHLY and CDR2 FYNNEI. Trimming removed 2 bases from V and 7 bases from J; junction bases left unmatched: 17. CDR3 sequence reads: CASSEPTGSTGPGNTIYF. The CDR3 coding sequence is TGTGCCAGCAGTGAACCGACAGGGTCCACGGGGCCAGGGAACACCATATATTTT.

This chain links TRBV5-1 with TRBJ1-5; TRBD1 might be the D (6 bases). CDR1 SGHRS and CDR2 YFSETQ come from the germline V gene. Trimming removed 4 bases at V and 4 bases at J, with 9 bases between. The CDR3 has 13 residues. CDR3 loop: CASSVDRNQPQHF. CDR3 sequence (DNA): TGCGCCAGCAGCGTTGACAGGAATCAGCCCCAGCATTTT. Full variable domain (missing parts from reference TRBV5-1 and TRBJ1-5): KAGVTQTPRYLIKTRGQQVTLSCSPISGHRSVSWYQQTPGQGLQFLFEYFSETQRNKGNFPGRFSGRQFSNSRSEMNVSTLELGDSALYLCASSVDRNQPQHFGDGTRLSIL.

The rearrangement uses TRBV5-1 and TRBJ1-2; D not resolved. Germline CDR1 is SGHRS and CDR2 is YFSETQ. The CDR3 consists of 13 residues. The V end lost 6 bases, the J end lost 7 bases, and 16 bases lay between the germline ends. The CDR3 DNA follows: TGCGCCAGCACCCCCGCGATGGGCCTTGGCTACACCTTC. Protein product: CASTPAMGLGYTF.

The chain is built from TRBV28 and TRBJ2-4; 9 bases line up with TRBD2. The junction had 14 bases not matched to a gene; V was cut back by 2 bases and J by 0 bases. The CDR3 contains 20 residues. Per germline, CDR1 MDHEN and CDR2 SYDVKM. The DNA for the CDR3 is TGTGCCAGCAGTTTACTGTTTGGGACTAGCTCTGTAGTAGCCAAAAACATTCAGTACTTC. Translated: CASSLLFGTSSVVAKNIQYF.

This CDR3 is CSAFSVYGYTF. CDR3 nucleotide sequence: TGCAGTGCTTTCTCTGTATATGGCTACACCTTC. V gene TRBV20-1 combines with J gene TRBJ1-2; D not certain. V shed 5 bases and J shed 5 bases, with 9 bases lying between them. The CDR3 contains 11 residues. Looked up from germline, CDR1 is DFQATT and CDR2 is SNEGSKA (reference sequence).

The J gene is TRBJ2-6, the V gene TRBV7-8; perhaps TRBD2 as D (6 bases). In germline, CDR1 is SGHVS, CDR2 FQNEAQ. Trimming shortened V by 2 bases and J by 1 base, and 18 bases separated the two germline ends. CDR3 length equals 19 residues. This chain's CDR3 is CASSLMRRGGGSGANVLTF. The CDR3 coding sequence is TGTGCCAGCAGCTTAATGAGAAGGGGCGGAGGGTCTGGGGCCAACGTCCTGACTTTC.

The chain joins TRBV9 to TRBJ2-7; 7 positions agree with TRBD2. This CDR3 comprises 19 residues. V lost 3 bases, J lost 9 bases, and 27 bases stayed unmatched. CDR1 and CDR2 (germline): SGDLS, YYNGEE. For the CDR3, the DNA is TGTGCCAGCAGCGCACATAAAGGGGAGGGTGGAAGAGTCGGCAAAGGGCAGTACTTC. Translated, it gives CASSAHKGEGGRVGKGQYF.